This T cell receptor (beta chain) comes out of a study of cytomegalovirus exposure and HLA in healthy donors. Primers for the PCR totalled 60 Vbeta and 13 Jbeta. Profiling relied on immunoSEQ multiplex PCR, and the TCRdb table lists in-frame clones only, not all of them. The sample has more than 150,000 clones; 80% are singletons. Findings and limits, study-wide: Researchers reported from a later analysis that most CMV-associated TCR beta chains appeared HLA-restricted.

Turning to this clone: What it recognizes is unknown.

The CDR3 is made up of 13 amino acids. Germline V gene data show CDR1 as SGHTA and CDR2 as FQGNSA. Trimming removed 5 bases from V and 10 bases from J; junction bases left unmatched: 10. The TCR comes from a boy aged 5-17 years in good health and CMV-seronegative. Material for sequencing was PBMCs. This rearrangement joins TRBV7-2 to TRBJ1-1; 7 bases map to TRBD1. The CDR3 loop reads CASSPRQGMRAFF. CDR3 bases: TGTGCCAGCAGCCCCCGACAGGGAATGAGAGCTTTCTTT.